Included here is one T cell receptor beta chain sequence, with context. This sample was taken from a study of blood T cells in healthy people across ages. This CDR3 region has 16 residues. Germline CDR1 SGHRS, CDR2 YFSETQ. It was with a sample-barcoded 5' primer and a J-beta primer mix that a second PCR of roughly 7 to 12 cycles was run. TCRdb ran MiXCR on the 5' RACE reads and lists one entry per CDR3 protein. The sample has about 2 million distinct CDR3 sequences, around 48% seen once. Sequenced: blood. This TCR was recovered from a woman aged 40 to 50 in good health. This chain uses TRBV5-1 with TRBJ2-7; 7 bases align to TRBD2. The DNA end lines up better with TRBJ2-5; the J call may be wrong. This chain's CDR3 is CASSFFQRGRMKTQYF. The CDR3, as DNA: TGCGCCAGCAGCTTCTTTCAGCGGGGTAGGATGAAGACCCAGTACTTC.